The 31 T cell receptor beta chains below all came from one sample that was sequenced in a study of identical twins. MiXCR, run by TCRdb on the 5' RACE reads, gives a single entry per CDR3 protein. This table has over 500,000 distinct CDR3 sequences, 20% to 25% appearing once. These data also featured in a second study, about T cells expressing NK-cell markers.

The sample taken for sequencing was CD4+ T cells sorted from blood. The receptors come from a young woman in good health.

The chain's CDR3 is CASSPSRTVYGYTF. CDR3 bases: TGTGCCAGCAGCCCTTCCCGGACAGTCTATGGCTACACCTTC. The J gene is TRBJ1-2, the V gene TRBV6-4; weak D call: TRBD1 (6 bases). The germline CDR1 and CDR2 sequences are MRHNA and SNTAGT. V was cut by 6 bases and J by 4 bases, with 15 bases left in between. The CDR3 sequence is 14 residues long.

Only a few counts were recorded for this clonotype. The V and J genes are TRBV10-3 and TRBJ2-7; either TRBD1 or TRBD2 may fit D (6 bases each). CDR3 length equals 11 residues. Germline lookup yields CDR1 ENHRY and CDR2 SYGVKD. V was pared by 8 bases and J by 6 bases, with 11 bases between. The CDR3 coding sequence is TGTGCCATCCGAGGGGGAGGCGAGCAGTACTTC. This codes for CAIRGGGEQYF.

This clonotype was seen a handful of times. The J gene is TRBJ1-1, the V gene TRBV20-1; D possibly corresponds to TRBD1 (5 bases). Trimming removed 0 bases at V and 4 bases at J, with 12 bases between. The CDR3 loop spans 14 amino acids. The germline V gene has CDR1 DFQATT and CDR2 SNEGSKA (reference sequence). CDR3 protein: CSARDHRGGTEAFF. The CDR3 region has the DNA TGCAGTGCTAGAGATCATAGGGGCGGCACTGAAGCTTTCTTT.

This chain's CDR3 is CASSQVAELGYEQYF. The CDR3 bases are TGTGCCAGCAGCCAAGTAGCGGAGCTAGGGTACGAGCAGTACTTC. The chain carries TRBV12-3 or TRBV12-4 and TRBJ2-7; TRBD2 is a possible D gene (6 bases). V gave up 6 bases and J gave up 4 bases, with 19 bases separating them. This CDR3 contains 15 residues.

The gene calls are TRBV20-1 and TRBJ1-1; TRBD1 is a possible D gene (6 bases). The germline CDR1 and CDR2 sequences are DFQATT and SNEGSKA (reference sequence). CDR3 length equals 14 residues. V lost 2 bases and J lost 1, with 11 bases in between. CDR3 in amino acids: CSARLGGGNTEAFF. The CDR3 DNA follows: TGCAGTGCTAGATTGGGAGGGGGGAACACTGAAGCTTTCTTT.

CDR3 sequence (DNA): TGTGCCAGCAGCTCTACGGGGCGAATTAATTCACCCCTCCACTTT. Amino acid sequence: CASSSTGRINSPLHF. The chain has TRBV9 and TRBJ1-6, with TRBD1 as a possible D gene (5 bases). The CDR3 consists of 15 residues. V gave up 4 bases and J gave up 6 bases, with 14 bases separating them. In germline, CDR1 is SGDLS, CDR2 YYNGEE.

This clonotype was picked up a small number of times. This chain uses TRBV11-2 with TRBJ1-6; TRBD1 matches 7 bases. V was pared by 5 bases and J by 7 bases, with 14 bases of the junction left unmatched. This CDR3 comprises 17 residues. CDR1 SGHAT and CDR2 FQNNGV come from the germline V gene. The DNA for the CDR3 is TGTGCCAGCAGCCAGGGACAGCTAAAAGAGAGAAATTCACCCCTCCACTTT. This translates into CASSQGQLKERNSPLHF.

In its sample, this clonotype was seen a few times. This sequence joins TRBV5-1 and TRBJ2-3; the match to TRBD2 covers 9 bases. The CDR3 has 15 amino acids. V shed 3 bases, J shed 5 bases, and the junction held 7 bases outside the gene matches. Germline assignment: CDR1 SGHRS and CDR2 YFSETQ. The CDR3 here is CASSSYSGRIDTQYF. For the CDR3, the DNA is TGCGCCAGCAGCTCGTATAGCGGGAGAATAGATACGCAGTATTTT.

This rearrangement joins TRBV12-3 or TRBV12-4 to TRBJ2-1; 9 nucleotides line up with TRBD2. CDR3 length: 14 amino acids. V shed 5 bases and J 13 bases; nucleotides not matched to a gene: 12. CDR3 sequence reads: CASSRLRAGGPQFF. CDR3 nucleotides: TGTGCCAGCAGTCGCTTGAGGGCGGGAGGGCCTCAGTTCTTC.

The table lists this clonotype with a few counts. J is TRBJ1-2 and V is TRBV11-2, with 9 bases aligning to TRBD1. The V and J ends lost 0 bases and 5 bases, in that order; junction bases with no gene match: 7. CDR1 SGHAT and CDR2 FQNNGV come from the germline V gene. There are 16 residues in the CDR3. The DNA of the CDR3 is TGTGCCAGCAGCTTAGACGCCGGGACAGGGCCTTATGGCTACACCTTC. Amino acids: CASSLDAGTGPYGYTF.

This clonotype was counted between two and nine times. The CDR3 does not end in the conserved phenylalanine or tryptophan, so this is likely a read error. The limits of the CDR3 on the DNA are not certain, so only TCRdb's listed CDR3 is given. The chain combines TRBV27 with TRBJ2-7; the DNA was not compared with TRBD1, the D call given in the table. Germline V gene data show CDR1 as MNHEY and CDR2 as SMNVEV (reference sequence). Both ends counted, the CDR3 spans 10 residues. CDR3 amino acids: CASSTDRGFL.

V is TRBV5-1 and J is TRBJ2-3; the D is unclear. Germline values: CDR1 SGHRS, CDR2 YFSETQ. With 2 bases removed from V and 6 bases from J, the gap between germline ends came to 13 bases. This CDR3 contains 14 residues. The CDR3 loop reads CASSFAADWDTQYF. CDR3 nucleotides: TGCGCCAGCAGCTTCGCCGCCGACTGGGATACGCAGTATTTT.

The chain uses TRBV20-1 and TRBJ2-2; D may correspond to TRBD1 or TRBD2 (6 bases each). V lost 2 bases to trimming and J lost 1 base, with 14 bases between them. This CDR3 contains 16 residues. The germline V gene encodes CDR1 DFQATT and CDR2 SNEGSKA (reference sequence). CDR3 sequence reads: CSARQIGGGNTGELFF. The CDR3 DNA sequence: TGCAGTGCTAGACAGATCGGAGGGGGGAACACCGGGGAGCTGTTTTTT.

This clonotype was counted many times. Mismatch with germline at one junction end may stem from a read error. This chain connects TRBV12-3 or TRBV12-4 to TRBJ1-5; the D gene is possibly TRBD1 (6 bases). This CDR3 has 11 amino acids. The DNA of the CDR3 is TGTGCCAGCAGTAGAGCCGGGACAACGACTTTT. Its translation is CASSRAGTTTF.

This clonotype has more than one count but fewer than ten. The chain is built from TRBV4-3 and TRBJ2-4; possibly TRBD1 for D (5 bases). V dropped 0 bases and J dropped 0 bases, with 9 bases sitting between them. This CDR3 has 16 amino acids. The germline CDR1 and CDR2 sequences are LGHNA and YSLEER. CDR3 sequence: CASSQEGRVAKNIQYF. The CDR3 nucleotides are TGCGCCAGCAGCCAAGAAGGCAGGGTAGCCAAAAACATTCAGTACTTC.

This clonotype occurred a few times. The V call is TRBV7-9, the J call TRBJ2-7; no definite D call. This CDR3 is built from 13 residues. In germline, CDR1 is SEHNR, CDR2 FQNEAQ (reference sequence). Trimming cost V 5 bases and J 6 bases, with 14 bases left between them. CDR3: CASSPRAVGEQYF. In DNA, the CDR3 is TGTGCCAGCAGCCCTAGGGCCGTAGGCGAGCAGTACTTC. Full variable domain (remainder filled in from reference TRBV7-9 and TRBJ2-7): DTGVSQNPRHKITKRGQNVTFRCDPISEHNRLYWYRQTLGQGPEFLTYFQNEAQLEKSRLLSDRFSAERPKGSFSTLEIQRTEQGDSAMYLCASSPRAVGEQYFGPGTRLTVT.

The J gene is TRBJ1-2, the V gene TRBV12-3 or TRBV12-4, with unresolved D. V lost 3 bases and J 7 bases, leaving 9 bases between the germline ends. The CDR3 covers 12 residues. Here the CDR3 DNA reads TGTGCCAGCAGTTTGAGGCCAGTTGGCTACACCTTC. It is translated as CASSLRPVGYTF.

Many counts were recorded for this clonotype. The chain carries TRBV20-1 and TRBJ2-1, with 8 bases fitting TRBD1. Germline V gene sequence: CDR1 DFQATT, CDR2 SNEGSKA (reference sequence). The CDR3 spans 14 residues. The V and J ends lost 7 bases and 8 bases, in that order; junction bases with no gene match: 13. In DNA, the CDR3 is TGCAGTGGGAGGAGAGCACAGGGGGTTGATGAGCAGTTCTTC. Translation: CSGRRAQGVDEQFF.

This clonotype has more than one count but fewer than ten. The gene calls are TRBV15 and TRBJ2-5, with unresolved D. The length of the CDR3 is 12 residues. The germline CDR1 and CDR2 sequences are LNHNV and YYDKDF (reference sequence). V was pared by 5 bases and J by 5 bases, with 9 bases between. The CDR3 protein is CATSGLRETQYF. Here the CDR3 DNA reads TGTGCCACCAGCGGGCTAAGGGAGACCCAGTACTTC.

This clonotype was found a few times. The J gene is TRBJ2-7, the V gene TRBV20-1, with a possible D match to TRBD1 (6 bases). V lost 2 bases and J lost 7, with 15 bases in between. Germline V lookup: CDR1 DFQATT, CDR2 SNEGSKA (reference sequence). The CDR3 sequence is 13 residues long. The CDR3 protein is CSARWQGTGEQYF. The CDR3 region has the DNA TGCAGTGCTAGATGGCAGGGGACGGGGGAGCAGTACTTC.

This clonotype occurred many times. V and J are TRBV6-5 and TRBJ1-2; 10 bases align to TRBD1. The CDR3 is made up of 15 amino acids. V trimming: 0 bases; J trimming: 3 bases; junction bases outside the gene matches: 1. The germline V gene encodes CDR1 MNHEY and CDR2 SVGAGI. CDR3 protein: CASSYSGQGYYGYTF. DNA of the CDR3: TGTGCCAGCAGTTACTCGGGACAGGGGTACTATGGCTACACCTTC.

This clonotype was detected only a few times. The chain recombines TRBV5-5 with TRBJ2-3; no reliable D call. The germline V gene has CDR1 SGHKS and CDR2 YYEKEE (reference sequence). The V end lost 3 bases, the J end lost 4 bases, and 12 bases lay between the germline ends. The CDR3 has 14 amino acids. CDR3 protein: CASSYSAKSDTQYF. DNA for the CDR3: TGTGCCAGCAGCTACTCGGCGAAGTCAGATACGCAGTATTTT.

The table lists this clonotype with a few counts. This chain joins TRBV20-1 and TRBJ1-6, with a tentative D call TRBD1 (6 bases). Germline CDR1 and CDR2: DFQATT and SNEGSKA (reference sequence). The CDR3 has 13 amino acids. Trimming left V 3 bases short and J 9 bases short, with 12 bases between. CDR3 bases: TGCAGTGCTAGTGTACAGGGACTTTCACCCCTCCACTTT. Translating it yields CSASVQGLSPLHF.

J is TRBJ2-7 and V is TRBV5-6; D remains ambiguous. CDR1 is SGHDT, CDR2 YYEEEE, per germline. Trimming removed 1 base at V and 3 bases at J, with 17 bases between. The CDR3 length is 16 residues. The chain's CDR3 is CASSLFRVKDLYEQYF. The CDR3 bases are TGTGCCAGCAGCTTGTTCCGGGTTAAAGACCTCTACGAGCAGTACTTC.

This sequence joins TRBV20-1 and TRBJ2-1; 7 bases align to TRBD2. Germline V lookup: CDR1 DFQATT, CDR2 SNEGSKA (reference sequence). The CDR3 totals 16 residues. The J segment lost 4 bases and the V segment lost 0 bases, leaving 9 bases of the junction unmatched. The CDR3 loop is CSARDRIGGFYNEQFF. CDR3 DNA sequence: TGCAGTGCTAGAGATCGGATCGGGGGGTTTTACAATGAGCAGTTCTTC.

This clonotype was observed many times. This sequence joins TRBV5-1 and TRBJ2-1; 9 positions match TRBD2. CDR1 and CDR2 (germline): SGHRS, YFSETQ. CDR3 size: 13 residues. V lost 5 bases to trimming and J lost 7 bases; unmatched junction nucleotides: 4. The chain's CDR3 is CASRLAGANEQFF. In nucleotides, the CDR3 is TGCGCCAGCAGATTAGCGGGAGCTAATGAGCAGTTCTTC.

The chain recombines TRBV21-1 with TRBJ2-2; TRBD1 reflects the table's D call only, with no check against the DNA. TRBV21-1 is marked as a pseudogene. This CDR3 is built from 18 residues. CDR3 amino acids: CASSKAKVPGPRAGELFF. The CDR3 region has the DNA TGTGCCAGCAGCAAAGCCAAGGTACCGGGGCCGCGCGCCGGGGAGCTGTTTTTT.

In its sample, this clonotype was seen many times. The V call is TRBV12-3 or TRBV12-4, the J call TRBJ2-1, with a tentative D call TRBD1 (5 bases). Trimming took off 4 bases at V and 6 bases at J, with 16 bases between the two ends. The CDR3 runs 15 residues. CDR3 region: CASSYGVQETNEQFF. The CDR3 nucleotides read TGTGCCAGCAGTTATGGTGTACAGGAAACCAATGAGCAGTTCTTC.

This rearrangement joins TRBV6-1 to TRBJ2-7; the match to TRBD1 covers 9 bases. The ends lost 5 bases at V and 2 bases at J; junction bases unmatched: 10. This CDR3 is 16 amino acids long. Germline V CDR1 and CDR2: MNHNS, SASEGT. The CDR3 spells CASSPLGGQGTYEQYF. The CDR3 DNA reads as TGTGCCAGCAGTCCCCTAGGGGGACAGGGCACCTACGAGCAGTACTTC.

This clonotype has only a few counts. The chain couples TRBV7-9 to TRBJ1-5, with a weak D call TRBD1 (6 bases). V was pared by 4 bases and J by 3 bases, with 7 bases between. This CDR3 contains 13 residues. Germline V lookup: CDR1 SEHNR, CDR2 FQNEAQ (reference sequence). The CDR3 DNA follows: TGTGCCAGCAGCTGGGACAACAATCAGCCCCAGCATTTT. Translation gives CASSWDNNQPQHF.

The V and J genes are TRBV24-1 and TRBJ2-3, with a tentative D call TRBD2 (6 bases). The CDR3 sequence is 16 residues long. The germline V gene has CDR1 KGHDR and CDR2 SFDVKD. V lost 4 bases and J 5 bases, leaving 18 bases between the germline ends. The CDR3 protein is CATSEQGLDAGDTQYF. As DNA, the CDR3 is TGTGCCACCAGTGAGCAGGGACTGGACGCGGGAGATACGCAGTATTTT.